The 22 T cell receptor beta chains below were found in one sample sequenced in a study of T cells in localized non-small cell lung cancer. Here immunoSEQ multiplex PCR was the method, and the copy in TCRdb shows in-frame clones only, minus some. The table records about 40,000 clones, around 85% of them present only once. The starting material was peripheral blood, obtained before any cancer treatment. The receptors here all came from a man aged 35-75 years with stage I lung adenocarcinoma.

The chain links TRBV19 to TRBJ1-5; D is possibly TRBD1 (5 bases). The ends were cut back, 6 bases at V and 7 bases at J, with 13 bases in the middle. The length of the CDR3 is 13 residues. From germline, CDR1 is LNHDA and CDR2 SQIVND (reference sequence). The DNA for the CDR3 is TGTGCCAGTAGCCCGGGACTGGAGCAGCCCCAGCATTTT. This encodes CASSPGLEQPQHF.

This clone occurred once. The chain recombines TRBV28 with TRBJ1-3, with a weak D call TRBD1 (6 bases). From germline, CDR1 is MDHEN and CDR2 SYDVKM. The ends were cut back, 5 bases at V and 0 bases at J, with 11 bases in the middle. The CDR3 has 15 amino acids. DNA of the CDR3: TGTGCCAGCAGTGCTTTCAGGGGCTCTGGAAACACCATATATTTT. Protein sequence: CASSAFRGSGNTIYF.

The chain carries TRBV6-5 and TRBJ2-3, with 7 bases aligning to TRBD2. This CDR3 spans 12 amino acids. V was pared by 6 bases and J by 4 bases, with 1 base of the junction left unmatched. Per the germline V gene, CDR1 is MNHEY and CDR2 is SVGAGI. The CDR3 protein is CASSGRSDTQYF. The CDR3 DNA is TGTGCCAGCAGCGGGAGGTCAGATACGCAGTATTTT.

The rearrangement joins TRBV19 to TRBJ2-3, with D maybe TRBD2 (5 bases). Between the trimmed V and J ends, which lost 7 bases and 11 bases, there was a span of 16 bases. This CDR3 comprises 12 residues. Germline assignment: CDR1 LNHDA and CDR2 SQIVND (reference sequence). DNA of the CDR3: TGTGCCAGTACTCAAGGACCCAGCGGGCAGTATTTT. Amino acid sequence: CASTQGPSGQYF.

J is TRBJ1-5 and V is TRBV6-1; D call uncertain. CDR3 length: 12 residues. Germline V CDR1 and CDR2: MNHNS, SASEGT. The germline V and J ends were trimmed by 5 bases and 4 bases, with 6 bases remaining between them. CDR3 sequence (DNA): TGTGCCAGCAGTCGCTATAATCAGCCCCAGCATTTT. Protein product: CASSRYNQPQHF.

V usage is TRBV18 and J usage is TRBJ1-1; D not certain. The CDR3 has 15 residues. CDR1 is KGHSH, CDR2 LQKENI, per germline. The ends were cut back, 4 bases at V and 2 bases at J, with 14 bases in the middle. The DNA for the CDR3 is TGTGCCAGCTCACAGATCTTGCGCAGTAACACTGAAGCTTTCTTT. As protein: CASSQILRSNTEAFF.

This rearrangement joins TRBV25-1 to TRBJ2-7; D is perhaps TRBD2 (5 bases). This CDR3 comprises 13 residues. The V gene lost 3 bases and the J gene lost 0 bases, with 6 bases spanning the gap. Germline lookup yields CDR1 MGHDK and CDR2 SYGVNS. The CDR3, as DNA: TGTGCCAGCAGTGATGGGAGCTCCTACGAGCAGTACTTC. Amino acids: CASSDGSSYEQYF.

The chain employs TRBV7-2 and TRBJ2-7; D tentatively fits TRBD1 or TRBD2 (6 bases each). CDR3 size: 13 residues. Trimming took off 2 bases at V and 7 bases at J, with 12 bases between the two ends. CDR1 is SGHTA and CDR2 is FQGNSA in the germline V gene. CDR3 region: CASSLRGAEEQYF. The CDR3 DNA is TGTGCCAGCAGCTTAAGGGGGGCTGAAGAGCAGTACTTC.

The chain joins TRBV7-8 to TRBJ2-7; 7 nucleotides match TRBD1. The CDR3 covers 17 residues. From germline, CDR1 is SGHVS and CDR2 FQNEAQ. The trim removed 1 base at V and 5 bases at J, leaving 14 bases unmatched. For the CDR3, the DNA is TGTGCCAGCAGCTTAGGACAGGGATGGGGTCAACGGGACGAGCAGTACTTC. Translating gives CASSLGQGWGQRDEQYF.

The genes are TRBV6-5 and TRBJ2-2; D gene unclear. The V gene's germline CDR1 is MNHEY and CDR2 SVGAGI. V lost 8 bases, J lost 5 bases, and 12 bases lay in between. This CDR3 is built from 13 residues. CDR3 bases: TGTGCCAGCGGGCAGCCACTAACCGGGGAGCTGTTTTTT. It translates to CASGQPLTGELFF.

The rearrangement joins TRBV19 to TRBJ2-5, with 8 positions matching TRBD1. There are 16 residues in the CDR3. V lost 4 bases and J lost 2; bases outside the gene matches: 9. In germline, CDR1 is LNHDA, CDR2 SQIVND (reference sequence). CDR3 nucleotides: TGTGCCAGTAGTACGGACAGGGATTGGGGACAAGAGACCCAGTACTTC. It specifies CASSTDRDWGQETQYF.

J is TRBJ2-7 and V is TRBV23-1; no definite D call. TRBV23-1 is treated as an ORF (open reading frame) with a function not yet certain. This CDR3 comprises 11 residues. V dropped 7 bases and J dropped 7 bases, with 11 bases sitting between them. The CDR3 DNA reads as TGCGCCAGCACCTGGACGGAGGAGCAGTACTTC. It specifies CASTWTEEQYF.

V and J are TRBV2 and TRBJ1-1; TRBD1 aligns across 7 bases. CDR1 is SNHLY and CDR2 is FYNNEI in the germline V gene. The CDR3 loop spans 14 amino acids. V gave up 1 base and J gave up 5 bases; unmatched junction bases: 4. CDR3 loop: CASSEGGGETEAFF. CDR3 DNA: TGTGCCAGCAGTGAAGGAGGGGGCGAAACTGAAGCTTTCTTT.

The chain uses TRBV11-2 and TRBJ2-7; TRBD2 matches at 7 bases. The germline V gene has CDR1 SGHAT and CDR2 FQNNGV. V shed 2 bases and J 0 bases; nucleotides not matched to a gene: 7. The CDR3 contains 16 residues. The CDR3 sequence is CASSLSGTISSYEQYF. Here the CDR3 DNA reads TGTGCCAGCAGCTTAAGCGGGACTATTTCCTCCTACGAGCAGTACTTC.

This rearrangement joins TRBV11-2 to TRBJ1-1; D unclear. Germline lookup yields CDR1 SGHAT and CDR2 FQNNGV. The V end was cut by 5 bases, the J end by 7 bases, with 17 bases between. The CDR3 extends over 14 amino acids. CDR3 loop: CASSESRGWGEAFF. The CDR3, as DNA: TGTGCCAGCAGCGAAAGTCGGGGTTGGGGTGAAGCTTTCTTT.

V gene TRBV10-3 combines with J gene TRBJ2-3; 7 bases fit TRBD2. This CDR3 has 12 amino acids. The germline gives CDR1 ENHRY, CDR2 SYGVKD. V shed 11 bases and J 5 bases; nucleotides not matched to a gene: 7. CDR3 DNA: TGTGCCTCGCGGGGGTTCCAAGATACGCAGTATTTT. Translated: CASRGFQDTQYF.

The chain recombines TRBV7-6 with TRBJ2-1; D is unresolved. V was trimmed by 0 bases and J by 9 bases, leaving 12 bases between them. The CDR3 runs to 14 residues. CDR1 is SGHVS, CDR2 FNYEAQ, per germline. The CDR3 DNA is TGTGCCAGCAGCTTAGCGGAAGTTCACGCTGAGCAGTTCTTC. Protein sequence: CASSLAEVHAEQFF.

V usage is TRBV4-2 and J usage is TRBJ1-4; perhaps TRBD1 as D (6 bases). Per germline, CDR1 LGHNA and CDR2 YNFKEQ. The V and J ends lost 1 base and 0 bases respectively, with 9 bases between them. The CDR3 runs to 16 residues. Here the CDR3 DNA reads TGTGCCAGCAGCCAAGGACAGGCTACAACTAATGAAAAACTGTTTTTT. Amino acids: CASSQGQATTNEKLFF.

This clone was seen just once. The rearrangement uses TRBV6-6 and TRBJ1-2, with D uncertain. Trimming removed 4 bases from V and 10 bases from J, with 16 bases in between. The CDR3 spans 13 residues. Germline V gene data show CDR1 as MNHNY and CDR2 as SVGAGI (reference sequence). CDR3 coding DNA: TGTGCCAGCAGTTCGGACCGCCTGGTCCCCTACACCTTC. Translating gives CASSSDRLVPYTF.

Remarks on this clone: This same CDR3 is encoded by further DNA sequences in the sample. V usage is TRBV5-6 and J usage is TRBJ2-3; D is uncertain. V was clipped by 0 bases and J by 5 bases, with 1 base between them. Per germline, CDR1 SGHDT and CDR2 YYEEEE. CDR3 length equals 11 residues. The CDR3 DNA sequence: TGTGCCAGCAGCTTGGGAGATACGCAGTATTTT. This sequence encodes CASSLGDTQYF.

The chain recombines TRBV29-1 with TRBJ2-5; TRBD2 agrees at 13 bases. Germline V CDR1 and CDR2: SQVTM, ANQGSEA. Unmatched junction bases numbered 8, after V lost 5 bases and J lost 5 bases. The CDR3 spans 15 residues. The CDR3 DNA sequence: TGCAGCGTTCGAGGACTAGCGGGAGCAAGGGAGACCCAGTACTTC. This codes for CSVRGLAGARETQYF.

This clone was seen only once. The chain recombines TRBV9 with TRBJ2-5, with TRBD1 matching over 10 bases. V lost 4 bases, J lost 5 bases, and 5 bases stayed unmatched. CDR1 is SGDLS and CDR2 is YYNGEE in the germline V gene. The CDR3 is 14 amino acids. This CDR3 reads CASSPTGGWETQYF. In nucleotides, the CDR3 is TGTGCCAGCAGCCCGACAGGGGGCTGGGAGACCCAGTACTTC.